Listed below are T cell receptor beta chains from one sample, sequenced in a study of blood T cells in healthy people across ages. TCRdb re-derived calls from the 5' RACE reads in MiXCR, one entry per CDR3 protein. The repertoire holds about 1.8 million distinct CDR3 sequences, with about 49% as singletons. Specimen: blood. These TCRs come from a middle-aged woman in good health. CDR3s include the opening cysteine and the closing phenylalanine or tryptophan. Each record gives: J gene, D gene, V gene, clone size, CDR3 DNA, CDR3 protein. A D gene is named only where the DNA matches it firmly. Some rows have no size entry. The others give once, few or many, or a class for an expanded clone.

J gene: TRBJ2-5
D gene: TRBD1
V gene: TRBV19
clone size: -
CDR3 DNA: TGTGCCAGTAGTGGTGGACAGGGTTGGGAGACCCAGTACTTC
CDR3 protein: CASSGGQGWETQYF

J gene: TRBJ2-1
D gene: TRBD2
V gene: TRBV13
clone size: -
CDR3 DNA: TGTGCCAGCAGCTTAGGGTGGACTAGCGGGAGTGTAGAGCAGTTCTTC
CDR3 protein: CASSLGWTSGSVEQFF

J gene: TRBJ2-5
D gene: TRBD2
V gene: TRBV6-2/TRBV6-3
clone size: -
CDR3 DNA: TGTGCCAGCAGTCTAACTAGCGGCCCCCAAGAGACCCAGTACTTC
CDR3 protein: CASSLTSGPQETQYF

J gene: TRBJ2-1
D gene: TRBD2
V gene: TRBV29-1
clone size: many
CDR3 DNA: TGCAGCGTCCCTCGGGGACTAGCGGTTGATGAGCAGTTCTTC
CDR3 protein: CSVPRGLAVDEQFF

J gene: TRBJ2-3
D gene: -
V gene: TRBV6-2/TRBV6-3
clone size: -
CDR3 DNA: TGTGCCAGCACCCAGGGAGGTTTCACAGATACGCAGTATTTT
CDR3 protein: CASTQGGFTDTQYF

J gene: TRBJ2-3
D gene: -
V gene: TRBV7-3
clone size: few
CDR3 DNA: TGTGCCAGCAGCTTATTACGGGGAAACACAGATACGCAGTATTTT
CDR3 protein: CASSLLRGNTDTQYF

J gene: TRBJ1-5
D gene: -
V gene: TRBV7-2
clone size: -
CDR3 DNA: TGTGCCAGCAGCTTAGGTCCGGCCGGGACCCCTGGGGGCAATCAGCCCCAGCATTTT
CDR3 protein: CASSLGPAGTPGGNQPQHF

J gene: TRBJ1-2
D gene: TRBD1
V gene: TRBV12-3/TRBV12-4
clone size: -
CDR3 DNA: TGTGCCAGCAGCTTCCGATTGACAGGGGGCGGCTACACCTTC
CDR3 protein: CASSFRLTGGGYTF

J gene: TRBJ2-7
D gene: TRBD1
V gene: TRBV24-1
clone size: -
CDR3 DNA: TGTGCCACCAGCAGGGGGTACAATGAGCAGTACTTC
CDR3 protein: CATSRGYNEQYF

J gene: TRBJ1-1
D gene: -
V gene: TRBV13
clone size: -
CDR3 DNA: TGTGCCAGCAGCTATACCTCAACGCCAGGGTGGGCTGAAGCTTTCTTT
CDR3 protein: CASSYTSTPGWAEAFF

J gene: TRBJ2-5
D gene: -
V gene: TRBV7-9
clone size: -
CDR3 DNA: TGTGCCAGCAGCTTAGCGTATGAGGCCCAGTACTTC
CDR3 protein: CASSLAYEAQYF

J gene: TRBJ1-5
D gene: -
V gene: TRBV7-2
clone size: once
CDR3 DNA: TGTGCCAGCAACCAAGTGGCAGATAGCAATCAGCCCCAGCATTTT
CDR3 protein: CASNQVADSNQPQHF

J gene: TRBJ1-2
D gene: -
V gene: TRBV20-1
clone size: -
CDR3 DNA: -
CDR3 protein: CSALRGANYGCTF

J gene: TRBJ1-2
D gene: -
V gene: TRBV7-2
clone size: -
CDR3 DNA: TGTGCCAGCAGCTTATACGAAAGGGCCAACTATGGCTACACCTTC
CDR3 protein: CASSLYERANYGYTF

J gene: TRBJ1-2
D gene: TRBD1
V gene: TRBV7-2
clone size: -
CDR3 DNA: TGTGCCAGCAGCTCCCGGGACAGGGGCTTCTATGGCTACACCTTC
CDR3 protein: CASSSRDRGFYGYTF

J gene: TRBJ2-2
D gene: -
V gene: TRBV12-3/TRBV12-4
clone size: -
CDR3 DNA: TGTGCCAGCAGTTCTGTACAGGGTCACCCCGGGGAGCTGTTTTTT
CDR3 protein: CASSSVQGHPGELFF

J gene: TRBJ2-7
D gene: -
V gene: TRBV11-2
clone size: few
CDR3 DNA: TGTGCCAGCAGCTTTCCCCTTAACTCTCCATCCTACGAGCAGTACTTC
CDR3 protein: CASSFPLNSPSYEQYF

J gene: TRBJ2-3
D gene: TRBD2
V gene: TRBV20-1
clone size: few
CDR3 DNA: TGCAGTGCTAGAGATAGCGGGGGGGCGGGAGATACGCAGTATTTT
CDR3 protein: CSARDSGGAGDTQYF

J gene: TRBJ1-2
D gene: TRBD1
V gene: TRBV2
clone size: -
CDR3 DNA: TGTGCCAGCAGGGTTACCGGGACAGGGTTTGGCGGCTACACCTTC
CDR3 protein: CASRVTGTGFGGYTF

J gene: TRBJ1-2
D gene: -
V gene: TRBV4-3
clone size: -
CDR3 DNA: TGCGCCAGCAGCCAATATCCGGGAACAGGGATAAGGCTGGATGGCTACACCTTC
CDR3 protein: CASSQYPGTGIRLDGYTF

J gene: TRBJ2-1
D gene: -
V gene: TRBV9
clone size: -
CDR3 DNA: TGTGCCAGCAGCGTAGCGGCGGGCCTCTACAATGAGCAGTTCTTC
CDR3 protein: CASSVAAGLYNEQFF

J gene: TRBJ2-1
D gene: TRBD2
V gene: TRBV24-1
clone size: -
CDR3 DNA: TGTGCCACCAGTGACCGTAGCGGGGGGGCCAGAAATGAGCAGTTCTTC
CDR3 protein: CATSDRSGGARNEQFF

J gene: TRBJ2-5
D gene: TRBD1
V gene: TRBV4-1
clone size: -
CDR3 DNA: TGCGCCAGCAGCCAAGCCCTCCGGGACAGGGAAGAGACCCAGTACTTC
CDR3 protein: CASSQALRDREETQYF

J gene: TRBJ2-7
D gene: TRBD2
V gene: TRBV20-1
clone size: -
CDR3 DNA: TGCAGTGCTAGAGAACGCTCTAGCGGGGGGCGCCACGAGCAGTACTTC
CDR3 protein: CSARERSSGGRHEQYF

J gene: TRBJ2-7
D gene: -
V gene: TRBV4-2
clone size: few
CDR3 DNA: TGTGCCAGCAGCTCCGCTCCTACCTACGAGCAGTACTTC
CDR3 protein: CASSSAPTYEQYF

J gene: TRBJ1-2
D gene: -
V gene: TRBV11-2
clone size: once
CDR3 DNA: TGTGCCAGCACCCCGCTGCGTGTCCAACTAGGCTACACCTTC
CDR3 protein: CASTPLRVQLGYTF

J gene: TRBJ1-2
D gene: TRBD1
V gene: TRBV5-1
clone size: few
CDR3 DNA: TGCGCCAGCGGACCGGGGACAGGGGGAGGCTACACCTTC
CDR3 protein: CASGPGTGGGYTF

J gene: TRBJ2-3
D gene: -
V gene: TRBV7-2
clone size: -
CDR3 DNA: TGTGCCAGCAGCGCCATCCTAGACACAGATACGCAGTATTTT
CDR3 protein: CASSAILDTDTQYF

J gene: TRBJ2-7
D gene: -
V gene: TRBV6-2/TRBV6-3
clone size: few
CDR3 DNA: TGTGCCAGCAAAGGAACGAACCCTTCTAGGTACTTC
CDR3 protein: CASKGTNPSRYF

J gene: TRBJ1-4
D gene: -
V gene: TRBV5-1
clone size: once
CDR3 DNA: TGCGCCAGCAGCTTGGGGGCACCTGAAAAACTGTTTTTT
CDR3 protein: CASSLGAPEKLFF

J gene: TRBJ1-1
D gene: -
V gene: TRBV6-2/TRBV6-3
clone size: -
CDR3 DNA: TGTGCCAGCAGTTACACGAACACTGAAGCTTTCTTT
CDR3 protein: CASSYTNTEAFF

J gene: TRBJ2-7
D gene: -
V gene: TRBV6-2/TRBV6-3
clone size: many
CDR3 DNA: TGTGCCAGCAGATCTTCATCCTACGAGCAGTACTTC
CDR3 protein: CASRSSSYEQYF

J gene: TRBJ1-2
D gene: -
V gene: TRBV2
clone size: -
CDR3 DNA: TGTGCCAGCATAGAAGGTGCCACCTCAACCCATGGCTACACCTTC
CDR3 protein: CASIEGATSTHGYTF

J gene: TRBJ2-1
D gene: TRBD1
V gene: TRBV6-2/TRBV6-3
clone size: few
CDR3 DNA: TGTGCCAGCAACCAAGGGACAGGGGGCTTCAAGGACAATGAGCAGTTCTTC
CDR3 protein: CASNQGTGGFKDNEQFF

J gene: TRBJ1-2
D gene: -
V gene: TRBV10-3
clone size: -
CDR3 DNA: TGTGCCATCAGTGAGTCGAAAAGGGGAAATGGCTACACCTTC
CDR3 protein: CAISESKRGNGYTF

J gene: TRBJ2-3
D gene: -
V gene: TRBV7-3
clone size: -
CDR3 DNA: TGTGCCAGCAGCTTTTTGGCTAGCGGCACAGATACGCAGTATTTT
CDR3 protein: CASSFLASGTDTQYF

J gene: TRBJ2-3
D gene: -
V gene: TRBV27
clone size: -
CDR3 DNA: TGTGCCAGCAGTTCGTACTCAATCACAGATACGCAGTATTTT
CDR3 protein: CASSSYSITDTQYF

J gene: TRBJ1-1
D gene: -
V gene: TRBV20-1
clone size: -
CDR3 DNA: TGCAGTGCTAGAGTGCGGGTGAACACTGAAGCTTTCTTT
CDR3 protein: CSARVRVNTEAFF

J gene: TRBJ2-5
D gene: TRBD1
V gene: TRBV5-1
clone size: many
CDR3 DNA: TGTGCCAGCAGCCTCAGGGGGTTGGAGACCCAGTACTTC
CDR3 protein: CASSLRGLETQYF

J gene: TRBJ1-1
D gene: -
V gene: TRBV5-8
clone size: -
CDR3 DNA: TGTGCCAGCAGCTTGGACGTCAAATGGAAAGCTTTCTTT
CDR3 protein: CASSLDVKWKAFF